This T cell receptor beta chain was profiled in a study of CD8 T cells in ankylosing spondylitis. Broader study findings: Clones linked to disease were reported to show significant enrichment in matched ankylosing spondylitis synovial fluid. One TCR beta motif, made up of eight or nine highly homologous variants, appeared characteristic of ankylosing spondylitis blood.

Quantitative barcoded 5'-RACE was used to prepare TCR beta libraries. TCRdb reprocessed the 5' RACE reads with MiXCR, giving one entry per CDR3 protein. The sample holds some 840,000 distinct CDR3 sequences, over 9.5% seen once. With V trimmed by 10 bases and J by 2 bases, 16 bases remained unmatched. The CDR3 covers 16 residues. Germline lookup yields CDR1 SGHNT and CDR2 YYREEE (reference sequence). Turning to this clonotype: Its cognate antigen is unknown.

The material sequenced was blood, either unsorted or a sorted T cell fraction (not recorded which). The V call is TRBV5-4, the J call TRBJ2-3; TRBD2 agrees at 7 bases. This clonotype originated in a male donor with ankylosing spondylitis. The CDR3 region is CAAGEGRLGSTDTQYF. The DNA for the CDR3 is TGTGCCGCCGGGGAGGGGCGCCTTGGGTCCACAGATACGCAGTATTTT.